The 5 T cell receptor beta chains below all came from one sample that was sequenced in a study of blood T cells in healthy people across ages. Next came a second PCR, run for roughly 6 to 11 cycles, which used a sample-barcoded 5' primer along with a J-beta primer mix. One entry per CDR3 protein results from TCRdb running MiXCR on the 5' RACE reads. The sample records around 1,600,000 distinct CDR3 sequences, 42% being singletons. The material sequenced was blood. These TCRs come from a woman aged 18 to 35 in good health.

This chain connects TRBV27 to TRBJ2-4; D might be TRBD1 or TRBD2, each matching 5 bases. The CDR3 is made up of 15 amino acids. Trimming took 3 bases from V and 8 from J, leaving 17 bases between them. CDR1 MNHEY and CDR2 SMNVEV come from the germline V gene (reference sequence). For the CDR3, the DNA is TGTGCCAGCAGTTTGTCCGGGACGCTTATGGACATTCAGTACTTC. Translated, it gives CASSLSGTLMDIQYF.

As to this clonotype: The junction and the germline gene differ at one end; a read error may be behind it. The chain links TRBV20-1 to TRBJ2-3; 10 bases align to TRBD2. This CDR3 comprises 14 residues. Germline V CDR1 and CDR2: DFQATT, SNEGSKA (reference sequence). The CDR3 coding sequence is TGCAGTGCAAATCTAGCGGGAGTGACAGATACACAGTATTTT. It is translated as CSANLAGVTDTQYF.

This clonotype has only a few counts. A junction boundary mismatches the germline segment, possibly from a read error. J is TRBJ1-2 and V is TRBV29-1; D not resolved. The CDR3 covers 12 residues. Germline assignment: CDR1 SQVTM and CDR2 ANQGSEA. This CDR3 is CSAEDQGNGYTF. Here the CDR3 DNA reads TGCAGCGCTGAAGATCAAGGGAATGGCTACACCTTC.

The CDR3 loop reads CASSRAGGDDGYTF. The CDR3 DNA follows: TGCGCCAGCAGCCGTGCGGGAGGGGACGATGGCTACACCTTC. This chain uses TRBV4-3 with TRBJ1-2; D might be TRBD1 (5 bases). The germline V gene encodes CDR1 LGHNA and CDR2 YSLEER. V was pared by 4 bases and J by 6 bases, with 15 bases between. The CDR3 loop spans 14 amino acids.

The chain is built from TRBV7-9 and TRBJ2-7, with D uncertain. The tail of the sequence fits TRBJ2-5 better, so the J call may be wrong. The CDR3 is made up of 12 amino acids. CDR1 is SEHNR and CDR2 is FQNEAQ in the germline V gene (reference sequence). CDR3: CASSLLDATQYF. The CDR3 DNA is TGTGCCAGCAGCTTGCTGGACGCGACCCAGTACTTC.